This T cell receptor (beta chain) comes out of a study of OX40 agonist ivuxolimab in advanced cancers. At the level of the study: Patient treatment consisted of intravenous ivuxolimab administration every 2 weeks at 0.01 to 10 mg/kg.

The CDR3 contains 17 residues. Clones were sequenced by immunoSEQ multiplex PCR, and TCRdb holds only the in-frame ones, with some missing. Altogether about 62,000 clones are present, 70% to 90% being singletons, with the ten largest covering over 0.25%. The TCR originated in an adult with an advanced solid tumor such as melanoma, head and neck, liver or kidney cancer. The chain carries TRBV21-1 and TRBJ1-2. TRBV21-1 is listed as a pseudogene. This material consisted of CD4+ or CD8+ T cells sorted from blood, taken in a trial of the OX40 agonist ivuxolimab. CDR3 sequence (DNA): TGTGCCAGCAGCAAAGATCTCTCAAGAGGGCCTAACTATGGCTACACCTTC. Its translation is CASSKDLSRGPNYGYTF.